This T cell receptor (beta chain) was identified in a study of T-cell reconstitution after alpha-beta-depleted transplantation in children. This clonotype has just a few counts. Its antigen is not identified. Preparing the TCRbeta library involved the use of unique molecular identifiers. Each CDR3 protein gets one entry after TCRdb re-called the PCR reads with MiXCR. Among hundreds of thousands of distinct CDR3 sequences listed, about 8.4% were seen once. Study outcomes and limitations: Hyperexpanded clones declined; after one year, newly produced T cells mostly supplied diversity.

Looked up from germline, CDR1 is LGHNA and CDR2 is YNFKEQ. This CDR3 has 12 residues. With 5 bases removed from V and 9 bases from J, the gap between germline ends came to 10 bases. This clonotype was sampled from a male patient aged 2 to 10 who had a stem cell transplant for acute myeloid leukemia, so the T cells may come from the graft donor. V gene TRBV4-2 combines with J gene TRBJ2-2; D unresolved. Here the sequenced sample was PBMCs, mostly from graft donor cells, taken 360 days after TCRalphabeta/CD19-depleted stem cell transplant. This chain's CDR3 is CASSKVGRELFF. The CDR3 region has the DNA TGTGCCAGCAGCAAGGTGGGCCGGGAGCTGTTTTTT.